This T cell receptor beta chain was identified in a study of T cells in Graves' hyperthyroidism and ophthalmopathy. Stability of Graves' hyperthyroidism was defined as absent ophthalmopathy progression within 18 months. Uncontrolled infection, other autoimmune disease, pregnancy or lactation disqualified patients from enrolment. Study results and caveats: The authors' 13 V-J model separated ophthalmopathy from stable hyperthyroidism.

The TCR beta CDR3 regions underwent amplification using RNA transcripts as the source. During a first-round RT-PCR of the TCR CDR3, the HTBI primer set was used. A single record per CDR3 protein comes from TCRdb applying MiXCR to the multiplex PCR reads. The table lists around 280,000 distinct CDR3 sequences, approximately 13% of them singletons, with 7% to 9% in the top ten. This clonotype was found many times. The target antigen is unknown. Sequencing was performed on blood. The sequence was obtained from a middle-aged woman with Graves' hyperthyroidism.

In DNA, the CDR3 is TGTGCCAGCAGACCTCCGAGGGTTATGAACACTGAAGCTTTCTTT. Protein sequence: CASRPPRVMNTEAFF. V gene TRBV28 combines with J gene TRBJ1-1; no clear D. V was shortened by 6 bases and J by 0 bases, with 14 bases between the two germline ends. Germline CDR1 MDHEN, CDR2 SYDVKM. CDR3 length equals 15 residues.